The 9 T cell receptor beta chains listed next were all sequenced from one sample in a study of T cells in Graves' hyperthyroidism and ophthalmopathy. Amplified regions were TCR beta CDR3 sequences from RNA transcripts. The HTBI set primed first-round TCR CDR3 RT-PCR. TCRdb reprocessed the multiplex PCR reads with MiXCR, giving one entry per CDR3 protein. The sample lists around 450,000 distinct CDR3 sequences; about 15% were seen once. Sequencing used blood. All receptors derive from a woman aged 18-35 years with Graves' hyperthyroidism.

This clonotype was recorded many times. The V gene is TRBV7-8, the J gene TRBJ1-6; D gene uncertain. Germline CDR1 reads SGHVS; CDR2 reads FQNEAQ. The CDR3 consists of 14 residues. Trimming pared 5 bases from V and 10 bases from J, leaving 15 bases between. CDR3 sequence reads: CASSRWTVLSPLHF. CDR3 in DNA: TGTGCCAGCAGCCGGTGGACGGTTCTCTCACCCCTCCACTTT.

This clonotype was observed many times. The chain has TRBV7-8 and TRBJ2-5; a weak D match, TRBD1 (5 bases). This CDR3 is built from 12 residues. V was shortened by 1 base and J by 13 bases, with 13 bases between the two germline ends. Germline CDR1 reads SGHVS; CDR2 reads FQNEAQ. In DNA form, the CDR3 reads TGTGCCAGCAGCTTAGATCGCTATGGGGCGTACTTC. This gives the protein CASSLDRYGAYF.

V and J are TRBV4-1 and TRBJ2-2; 7 bases match TRBD1. Germline V gene data show CDR1 as MGHRA and CDR2 as YSYEKL. CDR3 length: 19 residues. V lost 2 bases and J lost 15; bases outside the gene matches: 27. The CDR3 region is CASSQPPGQPFSVPGEMFF. In DNA, the CDR3 is TGCGCCAGCAGCCAACCGCCGGGACAGCCCTTTTCGGTCCCCGGAGAGATGTTTTTT.

This clonotype was picked up many times. CDR3 protein: CASSLKRGRYQPQHF. CDR3 sequence (DNA): TGTGCCAGCAGTTTAAAGAGGGGGCGGTATCAGCCCCAGCATTTT. The J gene is TRBJ1-5, the V gene TRBV27; 7 bases line up with TRBD1. Germline V gives CDR1 MNHEY, CDR2 SMNVEV (reference sequence). The J segment lost 5 bases and the V segment lost 2 bases, leaving 6 bases of the junction unmatched. This CDR3 has 15 amino acids.

This clonotype came up many times. This chain uses TRBV6-1 with TRBJ1-4; 8 bases align to TRBD1. J gave up 7 bases and V 5 bases, and 12 bases lay outside the gene matches. The CDR3 length is 16 residues. Germline-derived CDR1 and CDR2 are MNHNS and SASEGT. The DNA for the CDR3 is TGTGCCAGCAGTTCAAACCACGGACAGGGAGGTGAAAAACTGTTTTTT. This codes for CASSSNHGQGGEKLFF.

This clonotype has a count of ten or more. V and J are TRBV7-9 and TRBJ1-1; D not resolved. Between the trimmed V and J ends, which lost 1 base and 0 bases, there was a span of 6 bases. CDR1 is SEHNR and CDR2 is FQNEAQ in the germline V gene (reference sequence). This CDR3 is 14 amino acids long. The CDR3 nucleotides are TGTGCCAGCAGCTTAGGACTCTTGAACACTGAAGCTTTCTTT. It translates to CASSLGLLNTEAFF.

This clonotype was detected ten times or more. This chain uses TRBV11-2 with TRBJ2-7, with TRBD1 as a possible D gene (5 bases). This CDR3 spans 15 amino acids. Germline CDR1 SGHAT, CDR2 FQNNGV. The V and J ends lost 1 base and 0 bases respectively, with 10 bases between them. The CDR3 here is CASSLGRASSYEQYF. The CDR3 nucleotides read TGTGCCAGCAGCTTAGGCAGGGCGAGCTCCTACGAGCAGTACTTC. Full variable domain (missing parts from reference TRBV11-2 and TRBJ2-7): EAGVAQSPRYKIIEKRQSVAFWCNPISGHATLYWYQQILGQGPKLLIQFQNNGVVDDSQLPKDRFSAERLKGVDSTLKIQPAKLEDSAVYLCASSLGRASSYEQYFGPGTRLTVT.

This clonotype has ten or more counts. The rearrangement links TRBV27 to TRBJ2-7; TRBD2 is a possible D gene (5 bases). Germline loops: CDR1 MNHEY, CDR2 SMNVEV (reference sequence). V shed 4 bases and J shed 5 bases, with 21 bases lying between them. This CDR3 region has 16 residues. The CDR3 DNA follows: TGTGCCAGCAGTTCGTGGGGAGTACGCAAATCCAACGAGCAGTACTTC. Translation: CASSSWGVRKSNEQYF.

This clonotype was detected ten times or more. The V call is TRBV7-9, the J call TRBJ2-2; 8 nucleotides line up with TRBD2. The germline V gene encodes CDR1 SEHNR and CDR2 FQNEAQ (reference sequence). CDR3 size: 15 residues. The junction had 5 bases not matched to a gene; V was cut back by 3 bases and J by 5 bases. The CDR3 DNA follows: TGTGCCAGCAGCTTGAGCGGGAGTGAAACCGGGGAGCTGTTTTTT. This encodes CASSLSGSETGELFF.